This T cell receptor (beta chain) was obtained from a study of blood T cells in healthy people across ages (dated by TCRdb to between 2015 and 2017). Turning to the overall study: In model experiments, template switching captured roughly one uniquely barcoded TCR beta cDNA molecule for every two T cells. The donors were divided into four age groups: young (average approximately 17 years), middle-aged (approximately 39), aged (about 62) and long-lived (around 80). To avoid experimental bias, donors of different ages were spread randomly across the sequencing lanes. The study analyzed two additional independent replicas of 1 million unique cDNA reads from the same blood draw for two donors, one aged 18 to 29 and one aged 80 or older. Using deep sequencing normalized with unique cDNA molecular identifiers, the study measured how TCR beta repertoire diversity changes with age. Results the study describes overall, beyond this receptor: Compared with the aged group, the long-lived group had more naive CD4+ T cells, fewer expanded clones and increased TCR diversity, a pattern suggesting age selection. Donor CMV infection status was unknown, potentially confounding age-related changes in expanded clonotypes. Observed TCR beta diversity correlated strongly with the percentage of naive T cells measured by flow cytometry. Estimates of total diversity from one million sequenced T cells were regarded as lower bounds and underestimates. Bulk unsorted PBMC profiling prevented conclusive comparison of naive and antigen-experienced compartments. Observed TCR beta diversity per million T cells fell roughly linearly with age, and a significant reduction was already apparent by age roughly 40.

The CDR3 runs 15 amino acids, cysteine and phenylalanine included. The entry retains the CDR3 DNA only, 45 bases that are in frame from base 1. V and J are truncated by 4 bases and 1 base respectively, leaving an intervening sequence of 12 bases. Reading the germline V gene gives CDR1 SGHRS and CDR2 YFSETQ. The donors were about 40 Caucasian individuals from Russia, aged roughly 6 to 100 years, who were systemically healthy. Each donor gave approximately 9.3 milliliters of peripheral blood, collected into EDTA-treated Vacutainer tubes. Ficoll-Paque density-gradient centrifugation was used to isolate PBMCs, with at least 6 million per sample. Trizol reagent was used to extract total RNA from PBMCs, with at least 5.5 micrograms per sample. For every donor, flow cytometry on a PBMC aliquot measured the percentage of naive CD45RAhigh/CD27high T cells. The library was made by 5' RACE. The listed sequencing device is Illumina HiSeq 2500. A second PCR of 7 to 11 cycles was run with a J-beta primer mix and a sample-barcoded 5' primer. Each TCR beta cDNA molecule received a unique molecular identifier from a template-switch 5' adaptor carrying 12 random nucleotides. At least 2.5 million CDR3-containing paired-end reads were obtained from each sample. First-strand cDNA synthesis was performed from all RNA using the Mint cDNA synthesis kit, with priming by a TRBC-specific oligonucleotide. After uracil-DNA glycosylase treatment, a first 18-cycle PCR used universal primers M1SS and BC2_uni_R on all cDNA. The study's processing was this. For normalization, 1 million high-quality reads, each with a distinct molecular identifier, were randomly selected from each sample. Instead of being binned into consensus sequences, reads with shared molecular identifiers were discarded. MiTCR, with a Q25 quality threshold and the strictest error-elimination algorithm, was used for CDR3 identification, clonotype clustering and error correction. A nonparametric unseen species model with Euler transformation was used to estimate lower-bound total TCR beta diversity. TCRdb's own reprocessing of the public reads used fastp at Q25 and MiXCR and kept productive beta chains. Rows are unified per CDR3 protein, each entry keeping the most common DNA and genes. In this record, the V and J calls reflect TCRdb's handling and not the investigators' own analysis. Counted in this sample were 550,000 to 650,000 distinct CDR3 sequences; approximately 30% of them appeared once. The ten top clones hold around a sixth of the sample.

In its sample, this clonotype was seen many times. What this receptor recognizes is not known. One base away there is no much larger clone; base qualities are not given. The TCR comes from a woman older than 75 in good health. Here the chain combines TRBV5-1 and TRBJ2-1; the best D guess is TRBD1, with 6 bases matching. Sequencing used blood. CDR3 sequence: CASSQTGFSYNEQFF. The nucleotide sequence is TGCGCCAGCAGCCAGACAGGATTTTCCTACAATGAGCAGTTCTTC. Where the CDR3 stops, the reference TRBV5-1 and TRBJ2-1 genes take over; the full variable domain is KAGVTQTPRYLIKTRGQQVTLSCSPISGHRSVSWYQQTPGQGLQFLFEYFSETQRNKGNFPGRFSGRQFSNSRSEMNVSTLELGDSALYLCASSQTGFSYNEQFFGPGTRLTVL.